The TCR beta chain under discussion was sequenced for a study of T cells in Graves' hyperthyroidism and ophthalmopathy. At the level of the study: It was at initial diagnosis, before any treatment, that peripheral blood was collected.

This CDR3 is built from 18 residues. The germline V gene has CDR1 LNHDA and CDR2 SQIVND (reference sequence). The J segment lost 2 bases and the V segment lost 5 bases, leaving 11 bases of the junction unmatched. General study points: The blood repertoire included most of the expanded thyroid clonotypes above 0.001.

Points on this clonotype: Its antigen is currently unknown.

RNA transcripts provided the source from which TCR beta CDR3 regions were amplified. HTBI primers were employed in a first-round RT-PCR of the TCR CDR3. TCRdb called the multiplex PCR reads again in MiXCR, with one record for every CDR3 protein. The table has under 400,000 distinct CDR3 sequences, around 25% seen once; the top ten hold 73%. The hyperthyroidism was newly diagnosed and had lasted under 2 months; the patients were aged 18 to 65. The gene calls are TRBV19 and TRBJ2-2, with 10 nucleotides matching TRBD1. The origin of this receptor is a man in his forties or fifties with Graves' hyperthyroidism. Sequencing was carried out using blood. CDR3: CASSEAGTGAINTGELFF. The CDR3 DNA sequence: TGTGCCAGTAGTGAGGCCGGGACAGGGGCGATAAACACCGGGGAGCTGTTTTTT.